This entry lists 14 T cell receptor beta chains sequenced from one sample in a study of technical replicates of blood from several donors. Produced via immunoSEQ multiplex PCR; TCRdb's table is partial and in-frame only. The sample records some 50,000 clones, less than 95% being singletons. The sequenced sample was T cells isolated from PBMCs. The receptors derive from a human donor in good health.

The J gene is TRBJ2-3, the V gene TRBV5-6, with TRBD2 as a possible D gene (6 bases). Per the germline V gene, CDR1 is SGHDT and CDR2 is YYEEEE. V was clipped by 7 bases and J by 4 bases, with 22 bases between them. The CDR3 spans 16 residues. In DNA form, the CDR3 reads TGTGCCAGCGGATTCGAGGGACTCAATAACCCAGATACGCAGTATTTT. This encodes CASGFEGLNNPDTQYF.

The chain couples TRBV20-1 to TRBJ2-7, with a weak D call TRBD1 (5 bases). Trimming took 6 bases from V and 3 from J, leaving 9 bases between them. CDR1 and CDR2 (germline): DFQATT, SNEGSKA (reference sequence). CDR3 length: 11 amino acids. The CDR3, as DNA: TGCAGTGCGGGGCAGCTCTACGAGCAGTACTTC. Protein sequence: CSAGQLYEQYF.

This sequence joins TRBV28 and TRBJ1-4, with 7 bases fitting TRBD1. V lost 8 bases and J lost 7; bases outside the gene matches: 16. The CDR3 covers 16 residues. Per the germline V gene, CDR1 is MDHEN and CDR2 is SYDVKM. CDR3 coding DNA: TGTGCCAGCGGGGGGAGCGAACAGGGGTCTCGTGAAAAACTGTTTTTT. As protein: CASGGSEQGSREKLFF. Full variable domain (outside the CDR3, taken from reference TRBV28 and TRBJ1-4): DVKVTQSSRYLVKRTGEKVFLECVQDMDHENMFWYRQDPGLGLRLIYFSYDVKMKEKGDIPEGYSVSREKKERFSLILESASTNQTSMYLCASGGSEQGSREKLFFGSGTQLSVL.

CDR3 region: CASSLGSLSSPSYEQYF. CDR3 nucleotides: TGTGCCAGCAGCTTAGGTTCTCTGTCTAGTCCCTCCTACGAGCAGTACTTC. The rearrangement links TRBV7-9 to TRBJ2-7, with D hard to call. CDR1 is SEHNR and CDR2 is FQNEAQ in the germline V gene (reference sequence). This CDR3 has 17 amino acids. The V gene lost 1 base and the J gene lost 0 bases, with 16 bases spanning the gap. The variable domain in full, with the rest retrieved from reference TRBV7-9 and TRBJ2-7, is DTGVSQNPRHKITKRGQNVTFRCDPISEHNRLYWYRQTLGQGPEFLTYFQNEAQLEKSRLLSDRFSAERPKGSFSTLEIQRTEQGDSAMYLCASSLGSLSSPSYEQYFGPGTRLTVT.

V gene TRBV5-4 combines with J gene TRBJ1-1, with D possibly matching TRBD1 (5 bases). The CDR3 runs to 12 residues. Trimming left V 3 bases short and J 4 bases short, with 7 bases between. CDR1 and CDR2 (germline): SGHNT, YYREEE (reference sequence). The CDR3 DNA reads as TGTGCCAGCAGCTGGGGGGGCACTGAAGCTTTCTTT. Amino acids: CASSWGGTEAFF.

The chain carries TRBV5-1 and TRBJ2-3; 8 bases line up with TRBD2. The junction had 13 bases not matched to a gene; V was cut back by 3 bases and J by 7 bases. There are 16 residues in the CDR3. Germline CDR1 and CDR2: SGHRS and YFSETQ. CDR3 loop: CASSSLSGSHPYTQYF. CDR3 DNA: TGCGCCAGCAGCTCGTTGAGCGGGAGCCATCCTTATACGCAGTATTTT.

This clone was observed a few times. The CDR3 spells CASSVGEGGAFF. The CDR3 bases are TGTGCCAGCAGCGTAGGCGAGGGAGGAGCTTTCTTT. The V gene is TRBV9, the J gene TRBJ1-1; the D is unclear. CDR1 is SGDLS and CDR2 is YYNGEE in the germline V gene. The CDR3 loop spans 12 amino acids. Trimming took off 0 bases at V and 10 bases at J, with 10 bases between the two ends. The complete variable domain, with remaining parts taken from reference TRBV9 and TRBJ1-1, reads DSGVTQTPKHLITATGQRVTLRCSPRSGDLSVYWYQQSLDQGLQFLIQYYNGEERAKGNILERFSAQQFPDLHSELNLSSLELGDSALYFCASSVGEGGAFFGQGTRLTVV.

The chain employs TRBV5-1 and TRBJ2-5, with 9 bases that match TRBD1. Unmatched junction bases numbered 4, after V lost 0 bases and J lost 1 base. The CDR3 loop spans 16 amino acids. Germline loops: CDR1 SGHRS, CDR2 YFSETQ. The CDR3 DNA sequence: TGCGCCAGCAGCTTGGCCCGGACAGGGGCCCAAGAGACCCAGTACTTC. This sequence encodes CASSLARTGAQETQYF.

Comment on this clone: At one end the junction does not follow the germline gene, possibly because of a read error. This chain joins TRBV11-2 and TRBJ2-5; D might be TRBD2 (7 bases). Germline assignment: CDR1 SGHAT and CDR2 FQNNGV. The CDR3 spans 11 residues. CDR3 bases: TGTGCCAGCAGCTTGGGGGGGGGCATACACTTC. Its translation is CASSLGGGIHF.

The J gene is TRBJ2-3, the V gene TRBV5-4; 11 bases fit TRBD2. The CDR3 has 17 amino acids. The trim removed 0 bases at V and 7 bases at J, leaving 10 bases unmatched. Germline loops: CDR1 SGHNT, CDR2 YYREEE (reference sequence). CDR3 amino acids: CASSLDLAGGKGNTQYF. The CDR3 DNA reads TGTGCCAGCAGCTTGGACCTAGCGGGGGGAAAAGGAAATACGCAGTATTTT.

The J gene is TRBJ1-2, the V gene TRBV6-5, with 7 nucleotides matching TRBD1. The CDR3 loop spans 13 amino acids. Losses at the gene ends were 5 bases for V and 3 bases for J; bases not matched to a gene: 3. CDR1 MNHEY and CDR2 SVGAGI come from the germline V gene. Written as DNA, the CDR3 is TGTGCCAGCAGTCGGGACAGCCACTATGGCTACACCTTC. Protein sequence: CASSRDSHYGYTF.

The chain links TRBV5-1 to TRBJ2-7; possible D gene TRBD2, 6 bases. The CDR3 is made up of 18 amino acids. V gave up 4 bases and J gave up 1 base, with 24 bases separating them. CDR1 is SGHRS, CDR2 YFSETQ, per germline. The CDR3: CASSTVRGPGSRSYEQYF. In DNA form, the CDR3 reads TGCGCCAGCAGCACCGTCCGAGGCCCCGGGAGTAGGTCCTACGAGCAGTACTTC.

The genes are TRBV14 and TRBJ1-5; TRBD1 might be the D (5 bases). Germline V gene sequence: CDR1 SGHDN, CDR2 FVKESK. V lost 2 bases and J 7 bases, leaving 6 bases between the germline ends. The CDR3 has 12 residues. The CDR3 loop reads CASSQRGQPQHF. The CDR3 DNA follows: TGTGCCAGCAGCCAAAGGGGACAGCCCCAGCATTTT. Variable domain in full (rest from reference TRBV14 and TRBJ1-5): EAGVTQFPSHSVIEKGQTVTLRCDPISGHDNLYWYRRVMGKEIKFLLHFVKESKQDESGMPNNRFLAERTGGTYSTLKVQPAELEDSGVYFCASSQRGQPQHFGDGTRLSIL.

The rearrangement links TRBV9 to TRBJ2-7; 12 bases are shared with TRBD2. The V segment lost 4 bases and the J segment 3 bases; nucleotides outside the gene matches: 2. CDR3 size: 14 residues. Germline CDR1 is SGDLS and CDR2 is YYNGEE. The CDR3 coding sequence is TGTGCCAGCAGCTTGGGACTAGCGGGCTACGAGCAGTACTTC. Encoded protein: CASSLGLAGYEQYF.